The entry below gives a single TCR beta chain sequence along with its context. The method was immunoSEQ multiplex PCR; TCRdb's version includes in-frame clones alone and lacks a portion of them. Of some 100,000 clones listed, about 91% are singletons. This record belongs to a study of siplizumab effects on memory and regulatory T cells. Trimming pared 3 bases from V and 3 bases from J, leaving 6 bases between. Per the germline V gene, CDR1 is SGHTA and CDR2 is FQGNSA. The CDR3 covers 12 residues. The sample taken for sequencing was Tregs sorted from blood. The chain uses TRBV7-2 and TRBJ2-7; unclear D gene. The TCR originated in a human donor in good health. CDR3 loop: CASSFSFYEQYF. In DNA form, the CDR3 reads TGTGCCAGCAGCTTCTCTTTCTACGAGCAGTACTTC.